Listed below are T cell receptor beta chains from one sample, sequenced in a study of shared clonotypes between healthy human individuals. Clones were read by immunoSEQ multiplex PCR, and TCRdb kept only the in-frame ones, dropping some. This table holds under 750,000 clones, just under 75% found once. The sequenced sample was memory CD4+ T cells sorted from blood. All receptors derive from a woman aged 25 to 39 in good health. The CDR3 runs from the conserved cysteine through the conserved F or W. D genes are given only for firm matches. Clone size is stated in some rows and not others, as once, few, many or a class when expanded.

len,d_gene,v_gene,abundance,j_gene,CDR3aa,CDR3nt
18,TRBD2,TRBV7-9,.,TRBJ2-7,CASSLGGSSGRSSYEQYF,TGTGCCAGCAGCTTAGGGGGAAGCAGCGGGAGGAGCTCCTACGAGCAGTACTTC
16,.,TRBV28,.,TRBJ1-2,CASSSPSQARLYGYTF,TGTGCCAGCAGTAGCCCATCACAGGCCCGGCTCTATGGCTACACCTTC
13,.,TRBV10-2,.,TRBJ1-5,CASKEEGNQPQHF,TGCGCCAGCAAGGAAGAGGGAAATCAGCCCCAGCATTTT
13,.,TRBV18,few,TRBJ2-7,CASSQGQTYEQYF,TGTGCCAGCTCACAGGGACAAACCTACGAGCAGTACTTC
16,TRBD1,TRBV19,.,TRBJ2-1,CASSLDRAQGFNEQFF,TGTGCCAGTAGTCTAGACAGGGCACAAGGATTCAATGAGCAGTTCTTC
13,TRBD1,TRBV30,.,TRBJ2-7,CALTGTADYEQYF,TGTGCCTTGACCGGGACAGCCGACTACGAGCAGTACTTC
14,.,TRBV29-1,.,TRBJ1-4,CSVGRAATNEKLFF,TGCAGCGTAGGGAGGGCGGCAACTAATGAAAAACTGTTTTTT
15,.,TRBV7-3,few,TRBJ2-7,CASSSRNSGVHEQYF,TGTGCCAGCAGCTCTAGGAACAGTGGGGTACACGAGCAGTACTTC
13,.,TRBV12-1,few,TRBJ2-3,CASSFDQGDTQYF,TGTGCCAGCAGCTTTGACCAGGGGGATACGCAGTATTTT
11,TRBD1,TRBV28,.,TRBJ1-2,CASGTGRGYTF,TGTGCCAGCGGGACAGGGAGAGGCTACACCTTC